The 9 T cell receptor beta chains below all came from one sample that was sequenced in a study of OX40 agonist ivuxolimab in advanced cancers. Libraries were prepared by immunoSEQ multiplex PCR; TCRdb keeps only in-frame clonotypes and omits some of them. The sample lists almost 80,000 clones; around four fifths were seen once. The sample consisted of CD4+ or CD8+ T cells sorted from blood, taken in a trial of the OX40 agonist ivuxolimab. Receptor source: an adult with an advanced solid tumor such as melanoma, head and neck, liver or kidney cancer.

The CDR3 nucleotides read TGTGCCAGCAGCCCTCGCGGGGGATTCTCCTACAATGAGCAGTTCTTC. Amino acid sequence: CASSPRGGFSYNEQFF. J is TRBJ2-1 and V is TRBV7-9; 7 bases are shared with TRBD2. V was pared by 5 bases and J by 0 bases, with 7 bases of the junction left unmatched. Per the germline V gene, CDR1 is SEHNR and CDR2 is FQNEAQ (reference sequence). The length of the CDR3 is 16 residues.

The V and J genes are TRBV7-2 and TRBJ2-5; tentatively, D is TRBD1 or TRBD2 (6 bases each). The CDR3 is made up of 15 amino acids. The ends were cut back, 3 bases at V and 5 bases at J, with 16 bases in the middle. The germline gives CDR1 SGHTA, CDR2 FQGNSA. The CDR3 coding sequence is TGTGCCAGCAGCTTTTTGGGGGGCAATGGCGAGACCCAGTACTTC. Its translation is CASSFLGGNGETQYF.

This rearrangement joins TRBV10-1 to TRBJ1-3, with 9 bases matching TRBD1. Germline-derived CDR1 and CDR2 are WNHNN and SYGVQD (reference sequence). The CDR3 has 15 amino acids. Trimming took 6 bases from V and 4 from J; bases not matched to a gene: 7. The CDR3 region has the DNA TGCGCCAGCAGGCCGGGACAGGGAGACGGAAACACCATATATTTT. It encodes CASRPGQGDGNTIYF.

The J gene is TRBJ1-2, the V gene TRBV7-9, with TRBD1 matching 8 bases. The CDR3 runs 15 residues. Germline V gene data show CDR1 as SEHNR and CDR2 as FQNEAQ (reference sequence). Trimming took 5 bases from V and 5 from J; bases not matched to a gene: 10. The CDR3 here is CASSPPGGNAYGYTF. The CDR3 nucleotides read TGTGCCAGCAGCCCTCCAGGGGGCAATGCTTATGGCTACACCTTC.

The chain uses TRBV7-9 and TRBJ2-2; D is possibly TRBD2 (8 bases). Germline loops: CDR1 SEHNR, CDR2 FQNEAQ (reference sequence). Trimming shortened V by 7 bases and J by 6 bases, and 18 bases separated the two germline ends. The CDR3 has 15 residues. The CDR3 coding sequence is TGTGCCAGCACCCGTCGGGAGGGGGCGGCCGGGGAGCTGTTTTTT. Translated, it gives CASTRREGAAGELFF.

V gene TRBV27 combines with J gene TRBJ2-5; D ambiguous. Germline V gene sequence: CDR1 MNHEY, CDR2 SMNVEV (reference sequence). The CDR3 extends over 15 amino acids. V dropped 6 bases and J dropped 1 base, with 15 bases sitting between them. The DNA for the CDR3 is TGTGCCAGCAGCAACCCAAGGGAACTCCAAGAGACCCAGTACTTC. Translated, it gives CASSNPRELQETQYF.

This clone has only a few counts. This chain links TRBV6-6 with TRBJ2-3; D not certain. Trimming took off 4 bases at V and 0 bases at J, with 8 bases between the two ends. This CDR3 has 14 residues. The germline gives CDR1 MNHNY, CDR2 SVGAGI (reference sequence). The DNA of the CDR3 is TGTGCCAGCAGTTTAGATAGGAGCACAGATACGCAGTATTTT. It translates to CASSLDRSTDTQYF.

The V call is TRBV6-6, the J call TRBJ2-3; D assignment may be TRBD1 or TRBD2 (6 bases each). Germline-derived CDR1 and CDR2 are MNHNY and SVGAGI (reference sequence). V dropped 6 bases and J dropped 3 bases, with 13 bases sitting between them. The CDR3 consists of 14 residues. The CDR3: CASSPGAYTDTQYF. In DNA, the CDR3 is TGTGCCAGCAGCCCGGGGGCATATACAGATACGCAGTATTTT.

V and J are TRBV4-1 and TRBJ1-2, with 10 bases fitting TRBD1. Germline values: CDR1 MGHRA, CDR2 YSYEKL. The junction had 10 bases not matched to a gene; V was cut back by 0 bases and J by 0 bases. The CDR3 is 19 residues long. CDR3 nucleotide sequence: TGCGCCAGCAGCCAAGATCCCAGGGGACAGGGGACCACTAACTATGGCTACACCTTC. Translation gives CASSQDPRGQGTTNYGYTF.